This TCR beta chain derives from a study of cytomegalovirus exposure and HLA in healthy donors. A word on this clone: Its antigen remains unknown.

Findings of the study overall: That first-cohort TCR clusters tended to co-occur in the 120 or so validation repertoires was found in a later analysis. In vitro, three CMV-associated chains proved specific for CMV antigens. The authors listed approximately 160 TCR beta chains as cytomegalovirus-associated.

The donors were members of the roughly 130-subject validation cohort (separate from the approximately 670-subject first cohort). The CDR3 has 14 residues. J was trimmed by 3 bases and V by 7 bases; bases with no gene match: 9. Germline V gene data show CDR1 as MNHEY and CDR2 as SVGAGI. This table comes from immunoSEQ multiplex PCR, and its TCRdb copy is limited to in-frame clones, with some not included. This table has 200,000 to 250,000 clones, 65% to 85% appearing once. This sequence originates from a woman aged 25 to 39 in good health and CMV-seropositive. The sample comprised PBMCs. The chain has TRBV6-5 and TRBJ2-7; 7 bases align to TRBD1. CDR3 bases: TGTGCCAGCAAAAAAGGGGGCAAGTACTACGAGCAGTACTTC. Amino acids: CASKKGGKYYEQYF.